This T cell receptor (beta chain) comes out of a study of T cell changes during pregnancy in multiple sclerosis (dated by TCRdb to 2018 to 2020). About the study as a whole: Changes in the T cell repertoire over the course of pregnancy were examined in this study in women with multiple sclerosis.

This clone was found once. Its antigen is still unknown. No base qualities exist here, and no much larger clone lies one base off it. The library was built by means of the immunoSEQ multiplex PCR assay. TCRdb took over this immuneACCESS table, retaining in-frame rearrangements with V and J assigned. Such tables are incomplete; in checked studies, under half of the missing clones stem from an unresolved V gene, and the remainder is unexplained. The sample table shows more than 70,000 clones, and 93% are seen once. Roughly 2.5% of the sample belongs to the ten largest clones. Based on the germline V gene (reference sequence), the CDR1 and CDR2 sequences are SGHNT and YYREEE. V and J are trimmed by 4 bases and 0 bases, and the gene matches miss 3 bases of the junction. The CDR3 runs 14 residues from the cysteine to the phenylalanine. The retained sequence is limited to the CDR3, 42 bases, with the frame set at the first base.

Recombination linked TRBV5-4 to TRBJ1-1; TRBD1 matches 7 bases in the middle. Sequences were derived from peripheral blood, sampled in the second trimester of pregnancy. The clonotype originates from a female donor with multiple sclerosis, enrolled in a pregnancy study. The DNA sequence follows: TGTGCCAGCAGCAAGGGACAGATGAACACTGAAGCTTTCTTT. This encodes CASSKGQMNTEAFF.